What follows are 32 T cell receptor beta chains derived from one specimen sequenced in a study of T cells in Graves' hyperthyroidism and ophthalmopathy. Amplification yielded TCR beta CDR3 regions, with RNA transcripts as the source. The HTBI primer set was used in a first-round RT-PCR of the TCR CDR3. MiXCR was run by TCRdb on the multiplex PCR reads, yielding one entry per CDR3 protein. Among approximately 400,000 distinct CDR3 sequences listed, roughly 14% were seen once. The specimen sequenced was blood. These receptors all come from a woman aged 25-40 years with Graves' ophthalmopathy.

This clonotype came up a few times. The chain uses TRBV29-1 and TRBJ2-7; 8 nucleotides match TRBD1. Germline values: CDR1 SQVTM, CDR2 ANQGSEA. The CDR3 totals 12 residues. The junction had 7 bases not matched to a gene; V was cut back by 7 bases and J by 5 bases. The CDR3 protein is CSGLTGANEQYF. In nucleotides, the CDR3 is TGCAGCGGATTGACAGGGGCCAACGAGCAGTACTTC.

This clonotype was counted at least ten times. The rearrangement uses TRBV7-9 and TRBJ2-1; a weak D match, TRBD1 (5 bases). The CDR3 has 15 residues. V lost 1 base, J lost 1 base, and 8 bases lay in between. Germline CDR1 SEHNR, CDR2 FQNEAQ (reference sequence). This chain's CDR3 is CASSLGQGSYNEQFF. The CDR3 DNA reads as TGTGCCAGCAGCTTAGGTCAGGGTTCCTACAATGAGCAGTTCTTC.

This clonotype was counted ten times or more. The V gene is TRBV11-2, the J gene TRBJ2-5; 8 bases are shared with TRBD2. Germline-derived CDR1 and CDR2 are SGHAT and FQNNGV. The CDR3 covers 15 residues. V was pared by 5 bases and J by 5 bases, with 10 bases of the junction left unmatched. The CDR3 is CASSGGSGGRETQYF. The DNA of the CDR3 is TGTGCCAGCAGCGGAGGAAGCGGGGGCCGGGAGACCCAGTACTTC.

This chain links TRBV20-1 with TRBJ2-3, with TRBD1 identical over 10 bases. Trimming cost V 4 bases and J 4 bases; bases outside gene matches: 5. The V gene's germline CDR1 is DFQATT and CDR2 SNEGSKA (reference sequence). The CDR3 runs 14 residues. The CDR3 bases are TGCAGTGCTAACCTCGGGACAGGGGCAGATACGCAGTATTTT. Translating gives CSANLGTGADTQYF.

This clonotype appeared many times. J is TRBJ1-6 and V is TRBV3-1; D uncertain. Germline-derived CDR1 and CDR2 are LGHDT and YNNKEL (reference sequence). The CDR3 extends over 14 amino acids. V lost 1 base and J lost 7, with 8 bases in between. The CDR3 loop reads CASSQVEGNSPLHF. CDR3 DNA sequence: TGTGCCAGCAGCCAAGTCGAAGGGAATTCACCCCTCCACTTT. The full variable domain, in which reference TRBV3-1 and TRBJ1-6 provide the parts outside the CDR3, is DTAVSQTPKYLVTQMGNDKSIKCEQNLGHDTMYWYKQDSKKFLKIMFSYNNKELIINETVPNRFSPKSPDKAHLNLHINSLELGDSAVYFCASSQVEGNSPLHFGNGTRLTVT.

As for this clonotype: A single base separates this from a much larger clone, so it may be a read error. The chain uses TRBV6-7 and TRBJ1-5; tentatively, D is TRBD1 (5 bases). TRBV6-7 is identified as an open reading frame with a role that is uncertain. The CDR3 contains 17 residues. The ends were cut back, 0 bases at V and 7 bases at J, with 19 bases in the middle. Here the CDR3 reads CASSYSMRWGLEQPQHF. In nucleotides, the CDR3 is TGTGCCAGCAGTTACTCGATGAGGTGGGGCCTCGAGCAGCCCCAGCATTTT.

At least ten counts were recorded for this clonotype. V and J are TRBV4-1 and TRBJ1-6; 8 bases fit TRBD1. After removal of 0 bases from V and 9 bases from J, the junction contained 7 bases not matched to a gene. From germline, CDR1 is MGHRA and CDR2 YSYEKL. The CDR3 is made up of 16 amino acids. CDR3 sequence: CASSQDSGTGSSPLHF. The DNA of the CDR3 is TGCGCCAGCAGCCAAGATTCAGGGACAGGTTCTTCACCCCTCCACTTT.

This clonotype was observed at least ten times. The genes are TRBV30 and TRBJ1-1; the D gene is possibly TRBD1 (6 bases). Between the trimmed V and J ends, which lost 0 bases and 11 bases, there was a span of 16 bases. In germline, CDR1 is GTSNPN, CDR2 SVGIG (reference sequence). This CDR3 is built from 13 residues. CDR3 DNA: TGTGCCTGGAGTGTTAACGTACAGGGCAGGGCTTTCTTT. Translation gives CAWSVNVQGRAFF.

This clonotype has ten or more counts. The gene calls are TRBV12-3 or TRBV12-4 and TRBJ2-2; 11 nucleotides line up with TRBD2. The J segment lost 6 bases and the V segment lost 5 bases, leaving 5 bases of the junction unmatched. CDR3 length equals 15 residues. CDR3 sequence: CASSPLAGGAGELFF. CDR3 in DNA: TGTGCCAGCAGTCCCCTAGCGGGGGGAGCCGGGGAGCTGTTTTTT.

This clonotype was counted at least ten times. V gene TRBV5-8 combines with J gene TRBJ2-1, with 16 bases lining up with TRBD2. J was trimmed by 2 bases and V by 3 bases; bases with no gene match: 5. Per the germline V gene, CDR1 is SGHTS and CDR2 is YDEGEE. The CDR3 loop spans 18 amino acids. CDR3 loop: CASSWLGLAGGAYNEQFF. The CDR3 bases are TGTGCCAGCAGCTGGTTGGGACTAGCGGGGGGGGCCTACAATGAGCAGTTCTTC.

This clonotype was counted ten times or more. The V call is TRBV14, the J call TRBJ2-2; 8 positions match TRBD1. Germline V CDR1 and CDR2: SGHDN, FVKESK. The CDR3 has 15 amino acids. Losses at the gene ends were 4 bases for V and 10 bases for J; bases not matched to a gene: 11. The chain's CDR3 is CASSLTGGGSVELFF. CDR3 nucleotides: TGTGCCAGCAGCCTTACAGGGGGTGGATCCGTGGAGCTGTTTTTT.

This clonotype was detected ten times or more. The chain carries TRBV20-1 and TRBJ2-3; the D gene is possibly TRBD1 (6 bases). Germline lookup yields CDR1 DFQATT and CDR2 SNEGSKA (reference sequence). Trimming took off 4 bases at V and 10 bases at J, with 12 bases between the two ends. This CDR3 has 11 residues. The CDR3 loop is CSATHRESQYF. The CDR3 coding sequence is TGCAGTGCTACCCACAGGGAATCGCAGTATTTT.

This clonotype showed up just a few times. The chain's CDR3 is CASSQRDRYNEQFF. The CDR3 coding sequence is TGTGCCAGCAGCCAGCGGGACCGATACAATGAGCAGTTCTTC. This chain joins TRBV7-2 and TRBJ2-1; 7 bases are shared with TRBD2. Per the germline V gene, CDR1 is SGHTA and CDR2 is FQGNSA. The ends lost 5 bases at V and 4 bases at J; junction bases unmatched: 5. The CDR3 consists of 14 residues.

This clonotype was seen only a few times. This chain joins TRBV4-1 and TRBJ2-3, with D perhaps being TRBD1 or TRBD2 (5 bases each). The germline V gene has CDR1 MGHRA and CDR2 YSYEKL. Trimming pared 0 bases from V and 0 bases from J, leaving 10 bases between. CDR3 length equals 16 residues. CDR3 bases: TGCGCCAGCAGCCAAGACGAGGGGTCCAGCACAGATACGCAGTATTTT. It translates to CASSQDEGSSTDTQYF.

This clonotype was observed many times. The chain employs TRBV15 and TRBJ2-1; weak D call: TRBD2 (8 bases). V was cut by 5 bases and J by 3 bases, with 14 bases left in between. This CDR3 is 15 amino acids long. Germline-derived CDR1 and CDR2 are LNHNV and YYDKDF (reference sequence). CDR3 loop: CATSPGGTDYNEQFF. As DNA, the CDR3 is TGTGCCACCAGCCCGGGGGGGACAGACTACAATGAGCAGTTCTTC.

This clonotype was counted ten times or more. The chain is built from TRBV20-1 and TRBJ2-3, with 7 bases identical to TRBD1. Trimming cost V 3 bases and J 0 bases; bases outside gene matches: 6. The CDR3 has 15 amino acids. Germline V gene data show CDR1 as DFQATT and CDR2 as SNEGSKA (reference sequence). The CDR3 DNA is TGCAGTGCTAGGGTGCCGGGACAGAGCACAGATACGCAGTATTTT. Its protein product is CSARVPGQSTDTQYF.

At least ten counts were recorded for this clonotype. The rearrangement joins TRBV20-1 to TRBJ2-7; 9 bases line up with TRBD1. Germline lookup yields CDR1 DFQATT and CDR2 SNEGSKA (reference sequence). The CDR3 covers 13 residues. The junction had 9 bases not matched to a gene; V was cut back by 6 bases and J by 6 bases. The CDR3 DNA sequence: TGCAGTGCCCGGACAGGGGTCATCGGCGAGCAGTACTTC. As protein: CSARTGVIGEQYF.

The chain joins TRBV15 to TRBJ2-3, with D perhaps given as TRBD1 or TRBD2 (5 bases each). V was cut by 5 bases and J by 10 bases, with 10 bases left in between. CDR3 length: 11 residues. In germline, CDR1 is LNHNV, CDR2 YYDKDF (reference sequence). The CDR3 sequence is CATSPGRAQYF. Written as DNA, the CDR3 is TGTGCCACCAGCCCGGGGCGGGCGCAGTATTTT. Together with reference TRBV15 and TRBJ2-3, the CDR3 gives the full variable domain: DAMVIQNPRYQVTQFGKPVTLSCSQTLNHNVMYWYQQKSSQAPKLLFHYYDKDFNNEADTPDNFQSRRPNTSFCFLDIRSPGLGDTAMYLCATSPGRAQYFGPGTRLTVL.

This clonotype was seen many times. The chain has TRBV7-2 and TRBJ1-5; TRBD1 matches at 10 bases. CDR1 is SGHTA and CDR2 is FQGNSA in the germline V gene. The V gene end was trimmed by 6 bases and the J gene end by 5 bases; junction bases not matched to a gene: 4. The CDR3 runs 14 residues. CDR3 protein: CASSKTGGDQPQHF. CDR3 nucleotide sequence: TGTGCCAGCAGTAAGACAGGGGGCGATCAGCCCCAGCATTTT.

At least ten counts were recorded for this clonotype. The chain is built from TRBV2 and TRBJ2-2, with D unresolved. V was cut by 7 bases and J by 4 bases, with 13 bases left in between. The CDR3 length is 14 residues. Germline V gene data show CDR1 as SNHLY and CDR2 as FYNNEI. The CDR3 DNA follows: TGTGCCAGCAACCCCTCCCGGGCCACCGGGGAGCTGTTTTTT. This codes for CASNPSRATGELFF.

This clonotype appeared many times. The chain uses TRBV2 and TRBJ1-1; unclear D gene. Trimming took off 8 bases at V and 6 bases at J, with 16 bases between the two ends. This CDR3 has 13 residues. Germline loops: CDR1 SNHLY, CDR2 FYNNEI. The CDR3 loop is CASWRTGFAEAFF. CDR3 in DNA: TGTGCCAGCTGGCGGACGGGTTTCGCTGAAGCTTTCTTT.

This clonotype has ten or more counts. This chain uses TRBV30 with TRBJ1-1; 8 bases align to TRBD1. CDR1 is GTSNPN and CDR2 is SVGIG in the germline V gene (reference sequence). After removal of 8 bases from V and 4 bases from J, the junction contained 6 bases not matched to a gene. The CDR3 totals 12 residues. CDR3 in DNA: TGTGCCGGAAACAGGGGGGGCACTGAAGCTTTCTTT. Its protein is CAGNRGGTEAFF.

This clonotype was counted many times. The chain combines TRBV6-1 with TRBJ2-1; tentatively, D is TRBD2 (6 bases). This CDR3 is built from 14 residues. Germline loops: CDR1 MNHNS, CDR2 SASEGT. V lost 0 bases and J 9 bases, leaving 12 bases between the germline ends. The DNA for the CDR3 is TGTGCCAGCAGTGAAGCGACCCGGGGAGGTGAGCAGTTCTTC. Its protein product is CASSEATRGGEQFF.

The sample holds many counts of this clonotype. The genes are TRBV2 and TRBJ2-2; 13 bases are a match to TRBD2. Germline loops: CDR1 SNHLY, CDR2 FYNNEI. The CDR3 sequence is 14 residues long. Germline trimming cut 10 bases from V and 7 bases from J; bases unmatched to any gene: 6. The CDR3: CAKGTSGVGGELFF. In nucleotides, the CDR3 is TGTGCCAAAGGGACTAGCGGGGTTGGCGGGGAGCTGTTTTTT.

The rearrangement links TRBV5-1 to TRBJ2-7; a weak D match, TRBD1 (6 bases). The CDR3 consists of 14 residues. Per germline, CDR1 SGHRS and CDR2 YFSETQ. Trimming stripped 4 bases from V and 0 bases from J, with 11 bases between. The CDR3 DNA reads as TGCGCCAGCAGCCGGGACACTTTCTCCTACGAGCAGTACTTC. It encodes CASSRDTFSYEQYF.

This clonotype has just a few counts. The chain carries TRBV5-5 and TRBJ2-7; 9 nucleotides line up with TRBD2. CDR3 length equals 17 residues. Germline lookup yields CDR1 SGHKS and CDR2 YYEKEE (reference sequence). V shed 4 bases, J shed 0 bases, and the junction held 11 bases outside the gene matches. Written as DNA, the CDR3 is TGTGCCAGCAGCGCTCGTCTAGCGGGGCCAATCTCCTACGAGCAGTACTTC. It yields the protein CASSARLAGPISYEQYF.

This clonotype was detected ten times or more. The chain links TRBV24-1 to TRBJ2-5; no clear D gene. Per germline, CDR1 KGHDR and CDR2 SFDVKD. Trimming left V 4 bases short and J 1 base short, with 12 bases between. CDR3 size: 15 residues. CDR3 DNA sequence: TGTGCCACCAGTGACCCGACACGAACCCAAGAGACCCAGTACTTC. Translation gives CATSDPTRTQETQYF.

The table lists this clonotype with many counts. The chain has TRBV2 and TRBJ2-1; tentatively, D is TRBD1 (6 bases). Germline V gene sequence: CDR1 SNHLY, CDR2 FYNNEI. The CDR3 contains 15 residues. The V and J ends lost 7 bases and 6 bases respectively, with 19 bases between them. In nucleotides, the CDR3 is TGTGCCAGCATGAGGGGGTACCCGGAACGCAATGAGCAGTTCTTC. As protein: CASMRGYPERNEQFF.

V usage is TRBV10-3 and J usage is TRBJ2-7; 7 bases are shared with TRBD1. After removal of 3 bases from V and 3 bases from J, the junction contained 8 bases not matched to a gene. Germline CDR1 and CDR2: ENHRY and SYGVKD. This CDR3 comprises 15 residues. DNA for the CDR3: TGTGCCATCAGTGAAGGACAGACAGGGTACTACGAGCAGTACTTC. Translated, it gives CAISEGQTGYYEQYF.

The sample holds many counts of this clonotype. The V call is TRBV20-1, the J call TRBJ1-6, with a tentative D call TRBD1 (5 bases). The germline V gene encodes CDR1 DFQATT and CDR2 SNEGSKA (reference sequence). The CDR3 is 14 residues long. The ends were cut back, 2 bases at V and 8 bases at J, with 13 bases in the middle. CDR3 in DNA: TGCAGTGCTAGACAACCGGGACTTGATTCACCCCTCCACTTT. Translated: CSARQPGLDSPLHF.

This clonotype was detected many times. CDR3 sequence: CASSLLWNEQFF. As DNA, the CDR3 is TGTGCCAGCAGCTTACTATGGAATGAGCAGTTCTTC. V and J are TRBV7-9 and TRBJ2-1; D not resolved. V gave up 2 bases and J gave up 7 bases, with 6 bases separating them. CDR1 and CDR2 (germline): SEHNR, FQNEAQ (reference sequence). The CDR3 runs to 12 residues. The full variable domain, completed using reference TRBV7-9 and TRBJ2-1, is DTGVSQNPRHKITKRGQNVTFRCDPISEHNRLYWYRQTLGQGPEFLTYFQNEAQLEKSRLLSDRFSAERPKGSFSTLEIQRTEQGDSAMYLCASSLLWNEQFFGPGTRLTVL.

This clonotype was seen repeatedly, ten times or more. The genes are TRBV20-1 and TRBJ1-2; TRBD1 matches 7 bases. The CDR3 loop spans 12 amino acids. Trimming cost V 3 bases and J 4 bases; bases outside gene matches: 2. Per the germline V gene, CDR1 is DFQATT and CDR2 is SNEGSKA (reference sequence). CDR3 residues: CSASRDSYGYTF. Written as DNA, the CDR3 is TGCAGTGCTAGTCGGGACAGCTATGGCTACACCTTC.